The entry below describes one T cell receptor beta chain. This clone's antigen is unknown. The record has no base qualities; no much larger clone is one base away. The sample is drawn from a study of identical twins (dated by TCRdb to the mid-2010s). For the wider study: TCR alpha and beta repertoires from monozygotic twins, unrelated adults of various ages and cord blood were deep-sequenced to test whether fetal clonotypes persist. To rule out contamination, replicate twin experiments were performed at different times with different library preparation protocols.

The study at large found these results: Invariant T cells such as MAIT and iNKT could partly confound zero-insertion analyses, although diverse VJ usage argued against such confounding for most clonotypes. Compared with coincidental sharing between unrelated individuals, out-of-frame TCR alpha sequences shared between twins showed an excess of sequences with low generation probability. Abundant cord blood beta clonotypes had fewer insertions, young adult naive repertoires showed a similar but weaker trend, and memory repertoires showed no such trend. The excess sharing between twins in beta out-of-frame sequences was weaker because fewer shared sequences reduced the signal-to-noise ratio. In monozygotic twins, recombination models systematically underestimated out-of-frame TCR alpha sharing, but the models matched the sharing seen between unrelated individuals. Because the same donors could not be followed over many years, the conclusions depended on cross-sectional statistical analysis.

The receptor library was made with 5' RACE. Sequencing used an Illumina HiSeq 2000. A universal primer binding site was added through template switching, and the final cDNA carried a unique molecular identifier so that TCR cDNA molecules could be counted accurately. Specific primers in the conserved constant-segment region were used to synthesize first-strand cDNA for the TCR alpha and beta chains. To control for contamination, every cDNA library was double barcoded, receiving both a SMART-Mk sample barcode and Illumina barcodes. TruSeq adapter sequences and Illumina sample barcodes were added in two successive PCR steps. Sequencing of the TCR alpha and beta cDNA libraries was done on the Illumina HiSeq platform using custom primers. In the paper's pipeline: MiGEC processed the raw reads to extract unique molecular identifiers, while MiXCR was used to determine the CDR3 positions. For each individual, recombination models were inferred using an EM algorithm with the repgenHMM and IGoR tools. Shared clonotypes were analyzed with the tcR package in R, and sharing was normalized by the product of cloneset sizes. To study raw recombination free of thymic and clonal selection effects, out-of-frame nonproductive sequences were analyzed. TCRdb reworked the public reads: Q25 trimming with fastp, MiXCR clone assembly, productive beta chains retained. Each entry is one CDR3 protein sequence, shown with its most common DNA and genes. TCRdb's processing, not the authors' own work, is the source of the V and J calls. The sample table shows approximately 700,000 distinct CDR3 sequences, and 15% to 20% are seen once. Approximately 14% of the sample comes from the top ten.

Every donor was a healthy Caucasian. The twin cohort consisted of three pairs of female monozygotic twins, all aged about 18 to 29 years. Peripheral blood mononuclear cells were used as the source from which RNA for TCR libraries was isolated. The same specimen was also included in a second study, on T cells expressing NK-cell markers. From that second study: Three sorted T-cell subsets (CD3+CD56+NKG2C+, CD3+CD56+NKG2C- and CD3+CD56-NKG2C+) from 7 to 9 donors had their TCR beta-chain repertoires profiled. Of the eight sequenced donors, seven were found to be HCMV-seropositive and one was found to be HCMV-seronegative. To restrict sorting to alphabetaTCR-expressing T cells, an anti-gammadeltaTCR antibody was added in several experiments. In six donors, the dominant CD3+CD56+NKG2C+ clonotypes were among the top 10 CD8+ clonotypes and accounted for roughly 1.0-7.0% of CD8+ T cells. Those dominant clonotypes were again the most abundant among CD3+CD56-NKG2C+ cells in several donors, at about 28.3-60.1%. It remained unclear whether the expanded NKG2C-expressing T cell clones were specific for HCMV antigens. Randomly selected healthy volunteers, three men and five women, were used as the eight sequenced donors. HCMV serostatus was determined by detecting HCMV-specific IgG in serum with a commercial ELISA kit. For five or six donors, bulk peripheral blood T-cell repertoires were also sequenced from unsorted PBMC. MIGEC was used to demultiplex reads and group the reads by UMI, and MiTCR was used to assemble and quantify clonotypes. To exclude erroneous sequences, any TCR cDNA sequence not supported by at least two reads was discarded. The tcR package was used for downstream repertoire analysis, with clonotypes matched between fractions based on CDR3 nucleotide sequence plus V segment. VDJmatch was used to annotate antigen specificity against VDJdb, with one amino acid substitution in CDR3 allowed.

This TCR was recovered from a woman in her late teens or twenties in good health. The material sequenced was PBMCs.

The nucleotide sequence is given as TGTGCCAGCAGTGAACGGGACAGAAAAGTGAACACTGAAGCTTTCTTT. Its translation is CASSERDRKVNTEAFF. The chain employs TRBV6-1 and TRBJ1-1; 7 bases in between match TRBD1. Trimming leaves V shorter by 2 bases and J shorter by 0 bases, with the junction holding 6 bases beyond the gene matches. From the germline V gene, CDR1 is MNHNS and CDR2 is SASEGT. Including the terminal cysteine and phenylalanine, the CDR3 comprises 16 residues. Only CDR3 DNA remains: 48 bases, in frame from the first base.